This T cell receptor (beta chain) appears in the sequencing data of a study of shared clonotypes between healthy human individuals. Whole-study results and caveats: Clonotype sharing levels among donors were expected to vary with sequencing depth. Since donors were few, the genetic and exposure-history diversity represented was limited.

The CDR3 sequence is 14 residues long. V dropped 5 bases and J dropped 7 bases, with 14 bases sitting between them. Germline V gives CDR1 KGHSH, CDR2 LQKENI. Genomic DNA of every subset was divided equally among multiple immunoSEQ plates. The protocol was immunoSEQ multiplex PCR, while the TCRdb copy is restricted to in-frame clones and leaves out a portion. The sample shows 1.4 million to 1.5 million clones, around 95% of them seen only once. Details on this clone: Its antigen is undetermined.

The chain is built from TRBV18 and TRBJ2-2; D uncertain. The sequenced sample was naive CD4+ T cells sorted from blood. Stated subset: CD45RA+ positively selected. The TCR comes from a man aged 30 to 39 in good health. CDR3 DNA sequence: TGTGCCAGCTCAAGGACCACATCCCGCGGGGAGCTGTTTTTT. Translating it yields CASSRTTSRGELFF.